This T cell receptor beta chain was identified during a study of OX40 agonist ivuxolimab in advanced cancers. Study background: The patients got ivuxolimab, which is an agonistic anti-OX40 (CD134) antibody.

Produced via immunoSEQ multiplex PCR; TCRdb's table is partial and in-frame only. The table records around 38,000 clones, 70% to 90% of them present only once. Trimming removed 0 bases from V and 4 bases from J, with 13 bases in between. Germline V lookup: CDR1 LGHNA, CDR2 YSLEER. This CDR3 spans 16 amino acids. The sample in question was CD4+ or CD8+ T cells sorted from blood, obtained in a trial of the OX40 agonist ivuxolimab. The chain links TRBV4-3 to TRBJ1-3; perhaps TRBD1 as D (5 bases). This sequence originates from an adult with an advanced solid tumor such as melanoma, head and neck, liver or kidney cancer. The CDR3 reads CASSQELGRAGNTIYF. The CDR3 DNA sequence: TGCGCCAGCAGCCAAGAGTTGGGCAGGGCCGGAAACACCATATATTTT.